Listed below are T cell receptor beta chains from one sample, sequenced in a study of blood T cell repertoires in COVID-19. Assay: immunoSEQ multiplex PCR; the TCRdb copy retains only in-frame clones and omits some. The sample holds under 250,000 clones, around 80% seen once. Input material: peripheral blood. The source is a middle-aged man with acute or convalescent COVID-19. The CDR3 runs from the conserved cysteine through the conserved F or W. The D gene is left open where the match is weak. A clone size is listed for some rows: how often the clone was seen (once, few, many), or a class if it is expanded.

v_gene	d_gene	abundance	j_gene	CDR3aa	CDR3nt
TRBV12-3/TRBV12-4	.	.	TRBJ1-2	CASSNGQNYGYTF	TGTGCCAGCAGCAACGGACAGAACTATGGCTACACCTTC
TRBV6-1	TRBD2	.	TRBJ2-4	CASSEGTRGVQYF	TGTGCCAGCAGTGAAGGGACTAGGGGTGTTCAGTACTTC
TRBV2	TRBD1	.	TRBJ1-3	CASRQGLRNTIYF	TGTGCCAGTAGACAGGGTCTGAGAAACACCATATATTTT
TRBV27	TRBD2	few	TRBJ2-3	CASRKPSSGRGPDTQYF	TGTGCCAGCAGGAAGCCGTCTAGCGGGAGGGGTCCAGATACGCAGTATTTT
TRBV19	.	.	TRBJ1-1	CASSIDRGVNTEAFF	TGTGCCAGTAGTATAGACAGGGGTGTGAACACTGAAGCTTTCTTT
TRBV2	.	.	TRBJ1-3	CASSELTGVSGNTIYF	TGTGCCAGCAGTGAGCTGACAGGCGTCTCTGGAAACACCATATATTTT
TRBV5-1	TRBD1	.	TRBJ2-1	CASSSYPGQGFNEQFF	TGCGCCAGCAGCTCCTATCCGGGACAGGGTTTCAATGAGCAGTTCTTC
TRBV7-2	.	.	TRBJ2-5	CASSLQEQETQYF	TGTGCCAGCAGCTTACAGGAACAAGAGACCCAGTACTTC
TRBV2	TRBD1	.	TRBJ1-5	CASRRDRGGNQPQHF	TGTGCCAGCAGACGGGACAGGGGCGGCAATCAGCCCCAGCATTTT
TRBV9	.	.	TRBJ2-1	CASSPRPSSYNEQFF	TGTGCCAGCAGCCCCCGCCCGAGCTCCTACAATGAGCAGTTCTTC
TRBV6-6	.	.	TRBJ2-2	CASSKQGSQNTGELFF	TGTGCCAGCAGTAAGCAGGGATCACAGAACACCGGGGAGCTGTTTTTT
TRBV6-1	.	.	TRBJ2-7	CASSGPRGSSSYEQYF	TGTGCCAGCAGTGGTCCCCGGGGGTCGAGCTCCTACGAGCAGTACTTC
TRBV19	.	once	TRBJ1-3	CASSIQVGNTIYF	TGTGCCAGTAGTATACAGGTCGGAAACACCATATATTTT
TRBV3-1/TRBV3-2	TRBD1	.	TRBJ1-2	CASSPHGQGKGYTF	TGTGCCAGCAGCCCTCACGGACAGGGAAAAGGCTACACCTTC
TRBV5-1	TRBD1	.	TRBJ1-2	CASSLQGDNGYTF	TGCGCCAGCAGCTTGCAGGGGGACAATGGCTACACCTTC
TRBV12-3/TRBV12-4	.	few	TRBJ1-2	CASSSTGSGGYTF	TGTGCCAGCAGTTCAACAGGATCAGGGGGCTACACCTTC
TRBV5-6	TRBD1	.	TRBJ1-2	CASSLLSQGVYGYTF	TGTGCCAGCAGCTTGTTGTCACAGGGGGTCTATGGCTACACCTTC
TRBV11-2	.	few	TRBJ1-1	CASSKQGMNTEAFF	TGTGCCAGCAGTAAACAGGGCATGAACACTGAAGCTTTCTTT
TRBV30	.	.	TRBJ1-2	CAWTLIYRQGYTF	TGTGCCTGGACCCTAATCTACAGGCAGGGCTACACCTTC
TRBV7-2	.	.	TRBJ1-3	CASSLVRDHSGNTIYF	TGTGCCAGCAGCTTAGTCCGGGATCACTCTGGAAACACCATATATTTT
TRBV7-2	.	.	TRBJ2-1	CASSPSPGVIYEQFF	TGTGCCAGCAGCCCCTCTCCGGGAGTAATCTATGAGCAGTTCTTC
TRBV2	TRBD2	.	TRBJ2-5	CASKRGLAGETQYF	TGTGCCAGCAAGAGGGGACTAGCCGGAGAGACCCAGTACTTC
TRBV19	.	.	TRBJ2-1	CASHTAENSYNEQFF	TGTGCCAGTCACACGGCGGAAAATTCCTACAATGAGCAGTTCTTC
TRBV5-1	.	.	TRBJ1-4	CASSLDGLNEKLFF	TGCGCCAGCAGCTTGGACGGACTAAATGAAAAACTGTTTTTT
TRBV11-2	.	.	TRBJ1-1	CASSLDEIRWNTEAFF	TGTGCCAGCAGCTTAGATGAGATCAGGTGGAACACTGAAGCTTTCTTT
TRBV3-1/TRBV3-2	TRBD2	.	TRBJ2-5	CASSQAVGGPWGETQYF	TGTGCCAGCAGCCAAGCCGTGGGAGGGCCGTGGGGGGAGACCCAGTACTTC
TRBV7-2	.	.	TRBJ2-1	CASSLRRSSDEQFF	TGTGCCAGCAGCTTAAGGAGATCGTCTGATGAGCAGTTCTTC
TRBV6-5	.	.	TRBJ1-1	CASRDQAGRSQAFF	TGTGCCAGCAGAGACCAGGCAGGCCGGTCCCAAGCTTTCTTT
TRBV20-1	.	.	TRBJ2-7	CSAGSGSEQYF	TGCAGTGCCGGATCAGGGTCCGAGCAGTACTTC
TRBV6-1	TRBD1	.	TRBJ2-7	CASSEPGQGARYEQYF	TGTGCCAGCAGTGAACCCGGACAGGGGGCGAGATACGAGCAGTACTTC
TRBV29-1	.	few	TRBJ2-1	CSVPYRGASNNEQFF	TGCAGCGTTCCCTATCGGGGGGCTTCCAACAATGAGCAGTTCTTC
TRBV12-3/TRBV12-4	TRBD1	.	TRBJ2-7	CASRINRGRAYF	TGTGCCAGCAGGATAAACAGGGGCCGTGCCTACTTC
TRBV19	.	.	TRBJ1-1	CASSIGARLNTEAFF	TGTGCCAGTAGTATAGGGGCTCGCTTGAACACTGAAGCTTTCTTT
TRBV7-6	TRBD2	.	TRBJ2-7	CASSPLAGGQYEQYF	TGTGCCAGCAGCCCGTTAGCGGGAGGGCAGTACGAGCAGTACTTC
TRBV28	.	.	TRBJ1-2	CASSFNRAGYGYTF	TGTGCCAGCAGTTTCAACAGGGCGGGCTATGGCTACACCTTC
TRBV24-1	TRBD2	.	TRBJ2-2	CATSDRTSGSTGELFF	TGTGCCACCAGTGATCGGACTAGCGGGAGTACCGGGGAGCTGTTTTTT
TRBV18	TRBD1	.	TRBJ1-3	CASSPGRTGAGNTIYF	TGTGCCAGCTCACCGGGGAGGACAGGGGCTGGAAACACCATATATTTT
TRBV10-1	.	.	TRBJ1-2	CARIRGGQGGYTF	TGCGCCAGAATACGGGGGGGGCAGGGTGGCTACACCTTC
TRBV6-2/TRBV6-3	TRBD2	few	TRBJ2-1	CASSRQAGNNEQFF	TGTGCCAGCAGTAGACAAGCGGGGAACAATGAGCAGTTCTTC
TRBV3-1/TRBV3-2	.	.	TRBJ2-7	CASSQARTGYSYEQYF	TGTGCCAGCAGCCAAGCTCGAACAGGGTATTCATACGAGCAGTACTTC
TRBV28	.	once	TRBJ1-1	CASFYRNTEAFF	TGTGCCAGTTTTTATAGGAACACTGAAGCTTTCTTT